This T cell receptor (beta chain) was recovered during a study of response to subunit inactivated influenza vaccine. TCRdb re-called the RT-PCR reads with MiXCR, one entry per CDR3 protein. Here the sample spans roughly 570,000 distinct CDR3 sequences, 13% being singletons. This clonotype has just a few counts. No antigen is known for it. General study findings and limits: The authors offered the suggestion that each seasonal influenza vaccination recruits few new T cells.

The input for sequencing was PBMCs from blood, taken about 6 weeks after vaccination. The TCR was taken from a man aged 45-60 years who received an inactivated influenza vaccine.

CDR3 DNA: TGTGCCAGCAGCCAAGGCCGGACACCAGTTTACACCTTC. Encoded protein: CASSQGRTPVYTF. V is TRBV3-1 and J is TRBJ1-2; a possible D gene is TRBD1 (5 bases). The CDR3 covers 13 residues. Trimming left V 1 base short and J 11 bases short, with 14 bases between. CDR1 and CDR2 from the germline V gene are LGHDT and YNNKEL (reference sequence). The full variable domain, its missing parts supplied by reference TRBV3-1 and TRBJ1-2, is DTAVSQTPKYLVTQMGNDKSIKCEQNLGHDTMYWYKQDSKKFLKIMFSYNNKELIINETVPNRFSPKSPDKAHLNLHINSLELGDSAVYFCASSQGRTPVYTFGSGTRLTVV.